Following are 26 T cell receptor beta chains from one sample sequenced in a study of Ad26.COV2.S vaccination and SARS-CoV-2 variants. The treatment was: about 20 received Ad26.COV2.S at low or high dose, single or two shots; 5 received placebo; per-sample allocation not given. Specimen acquisition occurred on day 63 following the initial vaccine or placebo injection. The protocol was immunoSEQ multiplex PCR, while the TCRdb copy is restricted to in-frame clones and leaves out a portion. Among 320,000 or so clones, 75% to 90% were seen once, and the ten largest hold 4.5% to 7%. Sequencing was performed on peripheral blood, taken in a trial of Ad26.COV2.S vaccine versus placebo. The receptor source for this set is a person aged 18-65 years who received the Ad26.COV2.S COVID-19 vaccine or a placebo.

The chain recombines TRBV30 with TRBJ2-7; D possibly corresponds to TRBD2 (5 bases). The CDR3 is made up of 13 amino acids. CDR1 GTSNPN and CDR2 SVGIG come from the germline V gene (reference sequence). The V and J ends lost 2 bases and 3 bases respectively, with 11 bases between them. CDR3 in amino acids: CAWSSYRDYEQYV. The CDR3 DNA sequence: TGTGCCTGGAGTAGCTACCGGGACTACGAGCAGTACGTC.

The CDR3, as DNA: TGCGCCAGCAGCCAAGGGTGGGCTTCACCCCTCCACTTT. Protein: CASSQGWASPLHF. This chain links TRBV4-3 with TRBJ1-6; no definite D call. CDR3 length: 13 residues. CDR1 is LGHNA and CDR2 is YSLEER in the germline V gene. Trimming removed 1 base at V and 9 bases at J, with 7 bases between.

The chain combines TRBV7-2 with TRBJ2-1; 9 nucleotides line up with TRBD1. This CDR3 comprises 15 residues. Germline V gene lookup returns CDR1 SGHTA and CDR2 FQGNSA. V shed 5 bases, J shed 3 bases, and the junction held 5 bases outside the gene matches. CDR3 sequence: CASSGWDRVYNEQFF. The CDR3 nucleotides read TGTGCCAGCAGCGGTTGGGACAGGGTCTACAATGAGCAGTTCTTC.

The J gene is TRBJ2-7, the V gene TRBV18; D is tentatively TRBD1 or TRBD2 (5 bases each). V was clipped by 1 base and J by 2 bases, with 12 bases between them. The CDR3 loop spans 15 amino acids. Germline V gives CDR1 KGHSH, CDR2 LQKENI. CDR3 DNA: TGTGCCAGCTCACCACAGGGACGCGGTCCCTACGAGCAGTACGTC. This encodes CASSPQGRGPYEQYV.

This clone was observed a few times. The genes are TRBV4-1 and TRBJ1-6, with D unresolved. Germline values: CDR1 MGHRA, CDR2 YSYEKL. CDR3 length equals 12 residues. Trimming shortened V by 2 bases and J by 11 bases, and 7 bases separated the two germline ends. This CDR3 reads CASSQLTPPLHF. The CDR3, as DNA: TGCGCCAGCAGCCAACTAACGCCACCCCTCCACTTT.

V and J are TRBV15 and TRBJ1-1; perhaps TRBD1 as D (5 bases). V was trimmed by 5 bases and J by 4 bases, leaving 11 bases between them. Germline values: CDR1 LNHNV, CDR2 YYDKDF (reference sequence). The CDR3 runs 13 residues. The CDR3 sequence: CATSLGTGTEAFF. CDR3 nucleotide sequence: TGTGCCACCAGCCTCGGGACTGGCACTGAAGCTTTCTTT.

The chain joins TRBV3-1 (or the pseudogene TRBV3-2) to TRBJ2-1; 14 bases match TRBD2. V lost 1 base, J lost 0 bases, and 8 bases stayed unmatched. Germline V gene lookup returns CDR1 LGHDT and CDR2 YNNKEL (reference sequence). This CDR3 region has 20 residues. The CDR3 DNA sequence: TGTGCCAGCAGCCAAGCTTGGGGGACTAGCGGGGGCAGCTCCTACAATGAGCAGTTCTTC. Its translation: CASSQAWGTSGGSSYNEQFF.

This clone was picked up many times. This same CDR3 is encoded by further DNA sequences in the sample. The CDR3 protein is CASSSANTGELFF. As DNA, the CDR3 is TGTGCCAGCAGCTCCGCGAACACCGGGGAGCTGTTTTTT. The chain combines TRBV5-4 with TRBJ2-2; D unresolved. The V gene lost 3 bases and the J gene lost 0 bases, with 3 bases spanning the gap. The germline V gene encodes CDR1 SGHNT and CDR2 YYREEE (reference sequence). This CDR3 is 13 amino acids long. The entire variable domain, with the rest obtained from reference TRBV5-4 and TRBJ2-2, is as follows: ETGVTQSPTHLIKTRGQQVTLRCSSQSGHNTVSWYQQALGQGPQFIFQYYREEENGRGNFPPRFSGLQFPNYSSELNVNALELDDSALYLCASSSANTGELFFGEGSRLTVL.

The chain recombines TRBV11-3 with TRBJ1-1; D ambiguous. Per germline, CDR1 SGHNT and CDR2 YENEEA. Trimming left V 0 bases short and J 1 base short, with 15 bases between. This CDR3 contains 17 residues. CDR3 region: CASSLDPFSGENTEAFF. CDR3 DNA: TGTGCCAGCAGCTTAGATCCTTTTAGCGGGGAGAACACTGAAGCTTTCTTT.

Here the CDR3 DNA reads TGCAGCGTTGCCCGGGGCGGGAGCTATGGCTACACCTTC. Translation gives CSVARGGSYGYTF. The V call is TRBV29-1, the J call TRBJ1-2; maybe TRBD1 (5 bases). The germline V gene has CDR1 SQVTM and CDR2 ANQGSEA. The V and J ends lost 4 bases and 4 bases respectively, with 13 bases between them. The CDR3 contains 13 residues.

This rearrangement joins TRBV28 to TRBJ2-1; D possibly uses TRBD1 or TRBD2 (7 bases each). CDR3 length: 17 residues. Trimming pared 5 bases from V and 3 bases from J, leaving 20 bases between. Per the germline V gene, CDR1 is MDHEN and CDR2 is SYDVKM. CDR3 residues: CASSPGGATGLYNEQFF. In DNA form, the CDR3 reads TGTGCCAGCAGTCCAGGGGGGGCGACAGGCCTCTACAATGAGCAGTTCTTC.

The chain carries TRBV4-3 and TRBJ2-7; 10 bases map to TRBD1. Per germline, CDR1 LGHNA and CDR2 YSLEER. The J segment lost 4 bases and the V segment lost 4 bases, leaving 4 bases of the junction unmatched. The CDR3 is made up of 14 amino acids. The CDR3 loop reads CASSPGTGVYEQYF. CDR3 DNA sequence: TGCGCCAGCAGCCCGGGGACAGGGGTTTACGAGCAGTACTTC.

The chain employs TRBV19 and TRBJ2-1, with D possibly TRBD2 on 5 matching bases. This CDR3 is 15 amino acids long. V lost 4 bases to trimming and J lost 8 bases, with 18 bases between them. CDR1 is LNHDA, CDR2 SQIVND, per germline (reference sequence). The DNA of the CDR3 is TGTGCCAGTAGTACGGGGTTCTTGGGTGGGGATGAGCAGTTCTTC. This gives the protein CASSTGFLGGDEQFF.

The chain links TRBV5-6 to TRBJ2-7; a possible D gene is TRBD1 (5 bases). The CDR3 is 12 residues long. V was shortened by 4 bases and J by 4 bases, with 9 bases between the two germline ends. Per the germline V gene, CDR1 is SGHDT and CDR2 is YYEEEE. This CDR3 is CASSLQDYEQYV. DNA for the CDR3: TGTGCCAGCAGCCTACAGGATTACGAGCAGTACGTC.

J is TRBJ1-1 and V is TRBV7-2; no clear D gene. The germline CDR1 and CDR2 sequences are SGHTA and FQGNSA. V lost 2 bases and J 3 bases, leaving 7 bases between the germline ends. This CDR3 has 13 residues. CDR3 DNA sequence: TGTGCCAGCAGCTTAATACAGCACACTGAAGCTTTCTTT. It yields the protein CASSLIQHTEAFF. The entire variable domain, with the rest obtained from reference TRBV7-2 and TRBJ1-1, is as follows: GAGVSQSPSNKVTEKGKDVELRCDPISGHTALYWYRQSLGQGLEFLIYFQGNSAPDKSGLPSDRFSAERTGGSVSTLTIQRTQQEDSAVYLCASSLIQHTEAFFGQGTRLTVV.

The chain couples TRBV6-6 to TRBJ1-5; D remains ambiguous. Germline V gene lookup returns CDR1 MNHNY and CDR2 SVGAGI (reference sequence). The CDR3 is made up of 16 amino acids. V lost 0 bases, J lost 1 base, and 10 bases lay in between. CDR3: CASSYSSQVSNQPQHF. The CDR3 region has the DNA TGTGCCAGCAGTTACTCGAGTCAGGTCAGCAATCAGCCCCAGCATTTT.

J is TRBJ2-7 and V is TRBV5-1; D might be TRBD1 (5 bases). V was pared by 3 bases and J by 7 bases, with 17 bases between. Germline CDR1 SGHRS, CDR2 YFSETQ. CDR3 length equals 14 residues. CDR3 coding DNA: TGCGCCAGCAGCTCAGGGTTTCTGTCAGGAGAGCAGTACTTC. It codes for CASSSGFLSGEQYF.

The chain joins TRBV2 to TRBJ2-3; D ambiguous. The germline V gene encodes CDR1 SNHLY and CDR2 FYNNEI. The germline V and J ends were trimmed by 4 bases and 2 bases, with 7 bases remaining between them. CDR3 size: 13 residues. CDR3 sequence (DNA): TGTGCCAGCAGTGGGACCCACACAGATACGCAGTATTTT. Its protein is CASSGTHTDTQYF.

The CDR3 is CASSPRQGSSPLHF. Written as DNA, the CDR3 is TGTGCCAGCAGCCCCAGGCAGGGAAGTTCACCCCTCCACTTT. This chain connects TRBV3-1 (or the pseudogene TRBV3-2) to TRBJ1-6; maybe TRBD1 (5 bases). Germline V CDR1 and CDR2: LGHDT, YNNKEL (reference sequence). The V gene lost 4 bases and the J gene lost 9 bases, with 13 bases spanning the gap. CDR3 size: 14 residues.

The CDR3 here is CASSLQGGVAETQYF. CDR3 DNA sequence: TGTGCCAGCAGCTTACAGGGGGGCGTCGCGGAGACCCAGTACTTC. The chain uses TRBV5-4 and TRBJ2-5; 8 positions agree with TRBD1. From germline, CDR1 is SGHNT and CDR2 YYREEE (reference sequence). The V gene end was trimmed by 2 bases and the J gene end by 5 bases; junction bases not matched to a gene: 8. The length of the CDR3 is 15 residues.

J is TRBJ1-4 and V is TRBV5-1; D gene ambiguous. This CDR3 comprises 15 residues. V dropped 7 bases and J dropped 0 bases, with 13 bases sitting between them. The germline V gene encodes CDR1 SGHRS and CDR2 YFSETQ. CDR3 coding DNA: TGCGCCAGCTCTCGGCAGGCCGCAACTAATGAAAAACTGTTTTTT. Translated: CASSRQAATNEKLFF.

V gene TRBV9 combines with J gene TRBJ2-7; 7 nucleotides align to TRBD2. The junction had 7 bases not matched to a gene; V was cut back by 0 bases and J by 4 bases. This CDR3 is built from 15 residues. Germline V lookup: CDR1 SGDLS, CDR2 YYNGEE. CDR3 DNA sequence: TGTGCCAGCAGCGTAGGTCCGGGACTAACTTACGAGCAGTACGTC. It is translated as CASSVGPGLTYEQYV.

The CDR3 loop is CASSLTRGRETQYF. For the CDR3, the DNA is TGTGCCAGCAGCTTAACCCGGGGGCGGGAGACCCAGTACTTC. The chain employs TRBV11-2 and TRBJ2-5, with D possibly called TRBD1 or TRBD2 (6 bases each). This CDR3 is 14 amino acids long. Deletions cut 2 bases from V and 5 bases from J, with 12 bases between. The germline V gene has CDR1 SGHAT and CDR2 FQNNGV.

V and J are TRBV27 and TRBJ1-2, with unresolved D. V was clipped by 9 bases and J by 4 bases, with 12 bases between them. CDR1 is MNHEY and CDR2 is SMNVEV in the germline V gene (reference sequence). The CDR3 covers 12 residues. CDR3 sequence: CARQDGPYGYTF. Here the CDR3 DNA reads TGTGCCAGACAAGACGGACCCTATGGCTACACCTTC.

The chain uses TRBV7-6 and TRBJ1-1; 7 bases map to TRBD1. Germline-derived CDR1 and CDR2 are SGHVS and FNYEAQ. This CDR3 is 19 amino acids long. J gave up 11 bases and V 1 base, and 25 bases lay outside the gene matches. The DNA of the CDR3 is TGTGCCAGCAGCTTAGAACTCCTCCCTCCGGGACAGCACCCGGGCGAGGCTTTCTTT. It is translated as CASSLELLPPGQHPGEAFF.

The chain uses TRBV4-3 and TRBJ2-2, with 12 bases lining up with TRBD2. Germline-derived CDR1 and CDR2 are LGHNA and YSLEER. The CDR3 is 17 residues long. Trimming removed 5 bases from V and 6 bases from J; junction bases left unmatched: 10. CDR3 in amino acids: CASSIRLAGAGAGELFF. DNA of the CDR3: TGCGCCAGCAGCATACGACTAGCGGGGGCGGGGGCCGGGGAGCTGTTTTTT.